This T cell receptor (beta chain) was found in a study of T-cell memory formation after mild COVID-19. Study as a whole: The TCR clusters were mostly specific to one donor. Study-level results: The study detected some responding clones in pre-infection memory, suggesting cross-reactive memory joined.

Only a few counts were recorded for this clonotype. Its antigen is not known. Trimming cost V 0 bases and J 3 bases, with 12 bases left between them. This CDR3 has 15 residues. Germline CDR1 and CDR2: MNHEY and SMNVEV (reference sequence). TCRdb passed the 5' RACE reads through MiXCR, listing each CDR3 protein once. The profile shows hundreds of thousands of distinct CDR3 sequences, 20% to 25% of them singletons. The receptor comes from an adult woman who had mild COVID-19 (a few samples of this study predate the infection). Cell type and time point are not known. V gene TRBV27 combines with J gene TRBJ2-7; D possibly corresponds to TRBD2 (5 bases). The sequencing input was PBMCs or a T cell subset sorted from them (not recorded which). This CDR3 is CASSLSGGSHYEQYF. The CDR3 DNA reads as TGTGCCAGCAGTTTATCCGGTGGGAGCCACTACGAGCAGTACTTC.